This paragraph covers one TCR beta chain sequence. Its specificity is not known. Trimming removed 3 bases at V and 6 bases at J, with 11 bases between. Germline-derived CDR1 and CDR2 are SGHNT and YENEEA. The CDR3 totals 14 residues. This sample is part of a study of OX40 agonist ivuxolimab in advanced cancers. Broader study findings: Dosing at 0.1 to 3.0 mg/kg was accompanied by clonal expansion of CD4+ and CD8+ blood T cells by week 6.

TCRdb's table, derived via immunoSEQ multiplex PCR, lists solely in-frame clones and lacks some. Among 90,000 to 120,000 clones, approximately 90% were seen once, and the ten largest hold around 0.7%. Systemic immunosuppression or autoimmune disease history was grounds to exclude patients. The chain uses TRBV11-3 and TRBJ2-2, with no clear D. This specimen consisted of CD4+ or CD8+ T cells sorted from blood, obtained in a trial of the OX40 agonist ivuxolimab. This sequence originates from an adult with an advanced solid tumor such as melanoma, head and neck, liver or kidney cancer. The CDR3 DNA follows: TGTGCCAGCAGCTTCGGAAGGCTATCCGGGGAGCTGTTTTTT. This encodes CASSFGRLSGELFF.